Each of the 12 T cell receptor beta chains below was sequenced from the same sample in a study of shared clonotypes between healthy human individuals. Sequenced by immunoSEQ multiplex PCR; TCRdb stores in-frame clones only, minus some. The sample has approximately 980,000 clones, more than 75% seen once; the top ten hold about 1.5%. Material: memory CD4+ T cells sorted from blood. Documented subset: CD45RA-negative fraction. The receptors originated from a man between 18 and 29 years old in good health.

On this clone: Relative to the germline gene, one junction end is altered; a read error may explain this. The V and J genes are TRBV10-3 and TRBJ2-5; the D is unclear. The CDR3 length is 13 residues. Germline lookup yields CDR1 ENHRY and CDR2 SYGVKD. The CDR3 DNA is TGTGCCATCAGCGAGTCACCCAAAGAGACCCAGTACTTC. Protein product: CAISESPKETQYF.

The rearrangement links TRBV4-1 to TRBJ1-2, with 9 bases lining up with TRBD1. CDR1 is MGHRA, CDR2 YSYEKL, per germline. With V trimmed by 1 base and J by 4 bases, 4 bases remained unmatched. The CDR3 sequence is 15 residues long. The CDR3 coding sequence is TGCGCCAGCAGCCAAGCAGGGACAGGGAGCTATGGCTACACCTTC. The encoded protein is CASSQAGTGSYGYTF.

The V and J genes are TRBV9 and TRBJ1-1; D gene unclear. With 6 bases removed from V and 4 bases from J, the gap between germline ends came to 16 bases. Germline-derived CDR1 and CDR2 are SGDLS and YYNGEE. The CDR3 is 14 residues long. CDR3 residues: CASTPGVIPTEAFF. The CDR3 bases are TGTGCCAGCACCCCTGGGGTAATTCCCACTGAAGCTTTCTTT. The whole variable domain, filled in from reference TRBV9 and TRBJ1-1, reads DSGVTQTPKHLITATGQRVTLRCSPRSGDLSVYWYQQSLDQGLQFLIQYYNGEERAKGNILERFSAQQFPDLHSELNLSSLELGDSALYFCASTPGVIPTEAFFGQGTRLTVV.

The CDR3 DNA follows: TGTGCCAGCAACGATGGGACAGGTCAGGCGACAGATACGCAGTATTTT. Protein sequence: CASNDGTGQATDTQYF. This chain links TRBV5-8 with TRBJ2-3, with 8 bases identical to TRBD1. Germline lookup yields CDR1 SGHTS and CDR2 YDEGEE. V lost 6 bases, J lost 3 bases, and 12 bases stayed unmatched. This CDR3 is 16 amino acids long.

This chain links TRBV10-3 with TRBJ1-6; D may be TRBD1 (6 bases). The length of the CDR3 is 14 residues. Germline CDR1 is ENHRY and CDR2 is SYGVKD. Trimming removed 4 bases at V and 5 bases at J, with 9 bases between. The CDR3 sequence is CAISGDIDNSPLHF. CDR3 bases: TGTGCCATCAGTGGGGACATAGATAATTCACCCCTCCACTTT.

The chain has TRBV12-2 and TRBJ1-2. TRBV12-2 is listed as a pseudogene. CDR3 length: 9 residues. CDR3 nucleotide sequence: TGTAATTTAAACCATGGCTACACCTTC. Translating gives CNLNHGYTF.

In the case of this clone: At one end, the junction sequence differs from germline, possibly due to a read error. V gene TRBV5-6 combines with J gene TRBJ2-7; the match to TRBD1 covers 8 bases. Looked up from germline, CDR1 is SGHDT and CDR2 is YYEEEE. The CDR3 sequence is 19 residues long. The DNA of the CDR3 is TGTGCCAGCAGTTTGGCCAAGGACAGGGTCCCAACGAGGGGCTACGAGCAGTACTTC. This translates into CASSLAKDRVPTRGYEQYF.

This chain connects TRBV5-1 to TRBJ1-1; D is unresolved. The CDR3 has 15 residues. V dropped 0 bases and J dropped 3 bases, with 12 bases sitting between them. Germline assignment: CDR1 SGHRS and CDR2 YFSETQ. CDR3 DNA: TGCGCCAGCAGCTTGGACCCGGGAATGGACACTGAAGCTTTCTTT. Translating gives CASSLDPGMDTEAFF.

This chain connects TRBV2 to TRBJ1-5; a weak D match, TRBD1 (5 bases). The CDR3 has 18 amino acids. Trimming removed 1 base from V and 2 bases from J, with 18 bases in between. CDR1 is SNHLY, CDR2 FYNNEI, per germline. The CDR3 loop is CASSEVGLGQGRNQPQHF. For the CDR3, the DNA is TGTGCCAGCAGTGAAGTTGGATTGGGGCAGGGCCGCAATCAGCCCCAGCATTTT.

The rearrangement joins TRBV7-6 to TRBJ2-3, with 7 positions matching TRBD1. Trimming removed 4 bases from V and 2 bases from J; junction bases left unmatched: 3. Looked up from germline, CDR1 is SGHVS and CDR2 is FNYEAQ. The CDR3 totals 14 residues. CDR3 coding DNA: TGTGCCAGCAGCTCGACAGGGAACACAGATACGCAGTATTTT. Translated: CASSSTGNTDTQYF.

This chain joins TRBV30 and TRBJ2-5, with a possible D match to TRBD1 (5 bases). With 1 base removed from V and 5 bases from J, the gap between germline ends came to 11 bases. The germline V gene has CDR1 GTSNPN and CDR2 SVGIG (reference sequence). The CDR3 spans 13 residues. Written as DNA, the CDR3 is TGTGCCTGGAGTGGCCAGGGAATGGAGACCCAGTACTTC. This codes for CAWSGQGMETQYF.

The rearrangement links TRBV6-5 to TRBJ2-6; D call uncertain. Germline-derived CDR1 and CDR2 are MNHEY and SVGAGI. Trimming left V 0 bases short and J 0 bases short, with 3 bases between. This CDR3 has 15 amino acids. CDR3 in DNA: TGTGCCAGCAGTTACTCCGTCTCTGGGGCCAACGTCCTGACTTTC. Protein sequence: CASSYSVSGANVLTF.